This is a list of T cell receptor beta chains from one sample in a study of regulatory T cells in long-lasting Graves disease. TCRdb reprocessed the multiplex PCR reads with MiXCR, giving one entry per CDR3 protein. The sample holds roughly 400,000 distinct CDR3 sequences; less than 25% are singletons and the top ten take less than 25%. Sequencing was performed on peripheral blood mononuclear cells (PBMCs), taken when the disease was refractory, from a patient treated with antithyroid drugs. The receptors originated from a female donor with Graves disease. CDR3s include the opening cysteine and the closing phenylalanine or tryptophan. A D gene is named only where the DNA matches it firmly. The listing skips clone size in some rows; elsewhere it reads once, few, many or a size class.

CDR3 length	V gene	J gene	D gene	clone size	CDR3 protein	CDR3 DNA
13	TRBV18	TRBJ1-1	TRBD1	few	CASSPPGTGEAFF	TGTGCCAGCTCACCACCGGGGACAGGTGAAGCTTTCTTT
12	TRBV5-1	TRBJ1-2	TRBD1	few	CASSQGQDGYTF	TGCGCCAGCAGTCAAGGACAGGATGGCTACACCTTC
16	TRBV6-1	TRBJ2-1	.	.	CASRGLRGRSYNEQFF	TGTGCCAGCAGGGGCCTCAGGGGTCGGTCCTACAATGAGCAGTTCTTC
13	TRBV20-1	TRBJ2-7	TRBD2	once	CSAVAGGLNGQYF	TGCAGTGCTGTAGCGGGAGGCCTGAACGGGCAGTACTTC
13	TRBV6-1	TRBJ2-7	.	many	CASNVGASYEQYF	TGTGCCAGCAATGTCGGGGCTTCCTACGAGCAGTACTTC
12	TRBV6-2/TRBV6-3	TRBJ1-5	.	few	CASWRGDQPQHF	TGTGCCAGCTGGCGGGGTGATCAGCCCCAGCATTTT
14	TRBV7-2	TRBJ2-5	.	many	CASSPQGGGETQYF	TGTGCCAGCAGCCCCCAGGGTGGAGGAGAGACCCAGTACTTC
16	TRBV24-1	TRBJ2-1	.	few	CATSAPPGTPYNEQFF	TGTGCCACCAGTGCCCCTCCAGGGACCCCCTACAATGAGCAGTTCTTC
13	TRBV2	TRBJ2-5	TRBD1	many	CASRRQGEETQYF	TGTGCCAGCAGACGACAGGGGGAAGAGACCCAGTACTTC
16	TRBV7-2	TRBJ2-3	.	.	CASSAGTYRSTDTQYF	TGTGCCAGCAGCGCAGGGACTTACCGTAGCACAGATACGCAGTATTTT
12	TRBV30	TRBJ1-2	TRBD1	many	CAWIGQGHGYTF	TGTGCCTGGATAGGACAGGGCCATGGCTACACCTTC
15	TRBV12-3/TRBV12-4	TRBJ1-2	.	many	CASSPSRTWARGYTF	TGTGCCAGCAGTCCCAGCCGTACGTGGGCGCGGGGCTACACCTTC
16	TRBV12-3/TRBV12-4	TRBJ1-3	TRBD1	many	CASTERDRVDGNTIYF	TGTGCCAGCACCGAACGGGACAGGGTCGATGGAAACACCATATATTTT
13	TRBV29-1	TRBJ1-2	.	.	CSVERANGYGYTF	TGCAGCGTTGAGAGGGCAAATGGCTATGGCTACACCTTC
15	TRBV9	TRBJ1-6	.	many	CASSGQGTLESPLHF	TGTGCCAGCAGCGGTCAAGGGACGCTGGAGTCACCCCTCCACTTT
14	TRBV7-2	TRBJ2-7	.	many	CASSLLGPLYEQYF	TGTGCCAGCAGCTTATTGGGCCCCCTCTACGAGCAGTACTTC
12	TRBV7-2	TRBJ1-5	.	many	CASSFPNQPQHF	TGTGCCAGCAGCTTCCCAAATCAGCCCCAGCATTTT
14	TRBV5-4	TRBJ2-5	TRBD2	many	CASSAGLAGETQYF	TGTGCCAGCAGCGCCGGACTAGCGGGAGAGACCCAGTACTTC
13	TRBV30	TRBJ1-5	.	many	CAWSAQGNQPQHF	TGTGCCTGGAGTGCTCAGGGTAATCAGCCCCAGCATTTT
14	TRBV19	TRBJ1-2	.	few	CASSPMSGPYGYTF	TGTGCCAGTAGCCCGATGTCGGGCCCCTATGGCTACACCTTC
14	TRBV14	TRBJ1-1	.	many	CASSQDPRGPEAFF	TGTGCCAGCAGCCAAGATCCGAGGGGCCCGGAAGCTTTCTTT
16	TRBV7-2	TRBJ1-5	.	many	CASSPRTDSFNQPQHF	TGTGCCAGCAGCCCCCGAACCGACAGTTTCAATCAGCCCCAGCATTTT
12	TRBV28	TRBJ2-2	.	.	CASSSNPGELFF	TGTGCCAGCAGTTCGAATCCCGGGGAGCTGTTTTTT
14	TRBV15	TRBJ1-2	.	few	CATSRDWGAEGYTF	TGTGCCACCAGCAGAGATTGGGGCGCGGAGGGCTACACCTTC
15	TRBV10-3	TRBJ2-5	.	.	CAISEGSGSVQTQYF	TGTGCCATCAGTGAAGGATCAGGCTCGGTACAGACCCAGTACTTC
13	TRBV2	TRBJ2-7	TRBD1	many	CASNLYRGDEQYF	TGTGCCAGCAATCTGTACAGGGGCGACGAGCAGTACTTC
13	TRBV7-2	TRBJ2-7	.	few	CASSFTTGGEQYF	TGTGCCAGCAGCTTTACGACTGGGGGCGAGCAGTACTTC
12	TRBV28	TRBJ2-7	.	few	CASRDTGYEQYF	TGTGCCAGCCGGGACACGGGCTACGAGCAGTACTTC